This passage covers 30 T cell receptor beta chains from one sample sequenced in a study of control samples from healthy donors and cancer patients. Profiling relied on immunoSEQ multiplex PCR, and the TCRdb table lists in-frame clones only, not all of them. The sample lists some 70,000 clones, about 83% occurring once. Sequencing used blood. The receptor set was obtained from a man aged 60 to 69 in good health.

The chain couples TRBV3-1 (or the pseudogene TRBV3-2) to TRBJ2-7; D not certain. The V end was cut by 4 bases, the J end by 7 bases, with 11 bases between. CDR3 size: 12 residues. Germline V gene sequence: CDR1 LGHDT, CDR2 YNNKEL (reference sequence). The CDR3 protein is CASSPLPCEQYF. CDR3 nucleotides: TGTGCCAGCAGCCCCCTCCCCTGTGAGCAGTACTTC.

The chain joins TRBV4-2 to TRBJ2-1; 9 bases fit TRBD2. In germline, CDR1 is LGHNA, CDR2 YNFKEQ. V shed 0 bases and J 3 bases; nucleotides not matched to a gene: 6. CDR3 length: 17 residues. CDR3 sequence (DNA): TGTGCCAGCAGCCAAGATGAGGGCGGGAGGGGCTACAATGAGCAGTTCTTC. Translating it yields CASSQDEGGRGYNEQFF.

CDR3 sequence (DNA): TGTGCCAGCAGCAGCAGCCTAGCGGGAGGAATCGCGAACACCGGGGAGCTGTTTTTT. It codes for CASSSSLAGGIANTGELFF. This chain connects TRBV7-9 to TRBJ2-2; 11 bases match TRBD2. Germline V lookup: CDR1 SEHNR, CDR2 FQNEAQ (reference sequence). CDR3 size: 19 residues. Trimming at V came to 5 bases and at J to 0 bases, leaving 11 bases not matched to a gene.

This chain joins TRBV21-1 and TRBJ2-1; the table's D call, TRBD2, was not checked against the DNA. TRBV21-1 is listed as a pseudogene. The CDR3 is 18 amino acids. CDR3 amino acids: CASSKALSVRGDYNEQFF. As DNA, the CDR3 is TGTGCCAGCAGCAAAGCCCTGTCGGTGCGGGGGGACTACAATGAGCAGTTCTTC.

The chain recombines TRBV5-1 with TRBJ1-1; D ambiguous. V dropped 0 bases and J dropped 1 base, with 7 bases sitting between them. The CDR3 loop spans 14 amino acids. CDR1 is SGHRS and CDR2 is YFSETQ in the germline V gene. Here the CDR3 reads CASSLVGQNTEAFF. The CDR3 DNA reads TGCGCCAGCAGCTTGGTTGGCCAGAACACTGAAGCTTTCTTT.

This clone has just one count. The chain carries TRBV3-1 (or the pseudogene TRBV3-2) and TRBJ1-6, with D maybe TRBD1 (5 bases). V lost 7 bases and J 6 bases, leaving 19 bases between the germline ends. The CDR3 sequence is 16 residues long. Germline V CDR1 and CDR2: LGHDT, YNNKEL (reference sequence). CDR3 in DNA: TGTGCCAGCACCCTAGGGTTTCAGAGGGGTAATTCACCCCTCCACTTT. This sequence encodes CASTLGFQRGNSPLHF.

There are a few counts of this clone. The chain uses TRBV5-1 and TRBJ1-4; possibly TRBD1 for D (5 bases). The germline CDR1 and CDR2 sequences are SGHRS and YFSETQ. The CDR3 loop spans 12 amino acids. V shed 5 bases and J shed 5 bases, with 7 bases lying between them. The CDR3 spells CASRGTNEKLFF. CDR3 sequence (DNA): TGCGCCAGCAGAGGGACCAATGAAAAACTGTTTTTT.

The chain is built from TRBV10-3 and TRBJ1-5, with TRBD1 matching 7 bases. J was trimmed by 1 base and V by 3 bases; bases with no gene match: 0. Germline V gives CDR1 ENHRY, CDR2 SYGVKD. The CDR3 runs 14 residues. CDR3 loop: CAISEQGSNQPQHF. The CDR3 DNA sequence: TGTGCCATCAGTGAACAGGGGAGCAATCAGCCCCAGCATTTT.

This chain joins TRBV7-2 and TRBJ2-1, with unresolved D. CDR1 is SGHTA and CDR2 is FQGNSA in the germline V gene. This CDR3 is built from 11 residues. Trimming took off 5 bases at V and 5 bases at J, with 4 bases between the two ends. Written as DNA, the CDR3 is TGTGCCAGCAGCCCCGACAATGAGCAGTTCTTC. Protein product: CASSPDNEQFF.

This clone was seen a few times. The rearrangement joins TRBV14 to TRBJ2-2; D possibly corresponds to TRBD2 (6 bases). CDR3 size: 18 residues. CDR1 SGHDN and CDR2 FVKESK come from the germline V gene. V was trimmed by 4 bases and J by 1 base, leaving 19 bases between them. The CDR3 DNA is TGTGCCAGCAGCCGGTCGGGAATTGGGACTGGGAACACCGGGGAGCTGTTTTTT. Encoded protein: CASSRSGIGTGNTGELFF.

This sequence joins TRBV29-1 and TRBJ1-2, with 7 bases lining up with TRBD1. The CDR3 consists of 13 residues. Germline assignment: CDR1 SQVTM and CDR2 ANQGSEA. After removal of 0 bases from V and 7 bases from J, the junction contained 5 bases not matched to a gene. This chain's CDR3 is CSVEEMTGSGYTF. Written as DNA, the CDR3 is TGCAGCGTTGAAGAAATGACAGGGAGTGGCTACACCTTC.

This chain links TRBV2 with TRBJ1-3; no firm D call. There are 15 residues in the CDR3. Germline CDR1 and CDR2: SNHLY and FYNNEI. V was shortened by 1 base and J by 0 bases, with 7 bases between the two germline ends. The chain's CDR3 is CASSEGSSSGNTIYF. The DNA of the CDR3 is TGTGCCAGCAGTGAAGGGTCTTCCTCTGGAAACACCATATATTTT. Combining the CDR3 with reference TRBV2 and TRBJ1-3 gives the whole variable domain EPEVTQTPSHQVTQMGQEVILRCVPISNHLYFYWYRQILGQKVEFLVSFYNNEISEKSEIFDDQFSVERPDGSNFTLKIRSTKLEDSAMYFCASSEGSSSGNTIYFGEGSWLTVV.

CDR3 amino acids: CATSRGGLGANVLTF. As DNA, the CDR3 is TGTGCCACCAGCAGAGGGGGGTTGGGGGCCAACGTCCTGACTTTC. The chain links TRBV15 to TRBJ2-6; D may correspond to TRBD1 or TRBD2 (5 bases each). The ends were cut back, 1 base at V and 4 bases at J, with 8 bases in the middle. The CDR3 has 15 amino acids. Looked up from germline, CDR1 is LNHNV and CDR2 is YYDKDF (reference sequence).

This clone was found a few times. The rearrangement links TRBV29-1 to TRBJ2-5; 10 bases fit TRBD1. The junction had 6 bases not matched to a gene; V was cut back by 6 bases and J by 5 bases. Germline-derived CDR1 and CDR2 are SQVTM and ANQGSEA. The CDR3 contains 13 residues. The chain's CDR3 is CSVLTGGAETQYF. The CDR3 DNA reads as TGCAGCGTCCTGACAGGGGGCGCTGAGACCCAGTACTTC.

CDR3: CASSYPRDRGSSRSYEQYF. The CDR3 region has the DNA TGTGCCAGCAGTTACCCCCGGGACAGGGGGTCAAGCCGCTCCTACGAGCAGTACTTC. This chain connects TRBV6-2 or TRBV6-3 to TRBJ2-7; 11 bases map to TRBD1. Trimming cost V 2 bases and J 0 bases; bases outside gene matches: 12. Germline values: CDR1 MNHEY, CDR2 SVGEGT. The CDR3 runs to 19 residues.

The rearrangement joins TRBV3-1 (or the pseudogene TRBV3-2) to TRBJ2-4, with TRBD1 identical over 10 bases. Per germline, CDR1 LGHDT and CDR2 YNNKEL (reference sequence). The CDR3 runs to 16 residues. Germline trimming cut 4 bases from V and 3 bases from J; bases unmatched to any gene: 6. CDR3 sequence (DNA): TGTGCCAGCAGCCCTTACCGGGACAGGGGCAAAAACATTCAGTACTTC. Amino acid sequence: CASSPYRDRGKNIQYF.

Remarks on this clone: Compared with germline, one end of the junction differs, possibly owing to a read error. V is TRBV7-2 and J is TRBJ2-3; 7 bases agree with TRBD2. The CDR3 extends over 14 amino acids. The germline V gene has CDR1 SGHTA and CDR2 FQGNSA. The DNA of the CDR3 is TGTGCCAGCAGCATAGCGGGCGGAACAGATACGCAGTATTTT. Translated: CASSIAGGTDTQYF.

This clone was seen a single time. The CDR3 sequence is CAWRIAGGPLAEQFF. The DNA for the CDR3 is TGTGCCTGGAGAATCGCGGGAGGGCCTCTCGCTGAGCAGTTCTTC. This rearrangement joins TRBV30 to TRBJ2-1; 9 nucleotides line up with TRBD2. Per the germline V gene, CDR1 is GTSNPN and CDR2 is SVGIG (reference sequence). J lost 9 bases, V lost 3 bases, and 12 bases had no gene match. This CDR3 is 15 amino acids long. The variable domain in full, with the rest retrieved from reference TRBV30 and TRBJ2-1, is SQTIHQWPATLVQPVGSPLSLECTVEGTSNPNLYWYRQAAGRGLQLLFYSVGIGQISSEVPQNLSASRPQDRQFILSSKKLLLSDSGFYLCAWRIAGGPLAEQFFGPGTRLTVL.

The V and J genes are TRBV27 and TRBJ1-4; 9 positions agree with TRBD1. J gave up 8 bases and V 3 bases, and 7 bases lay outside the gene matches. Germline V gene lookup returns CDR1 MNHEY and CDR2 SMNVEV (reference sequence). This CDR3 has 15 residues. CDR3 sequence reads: CASSLAGTGLEKLFF. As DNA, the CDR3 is TGTGCCAGCAGTTTGGCCGGGACAGGGCTAGAAAAACTGTTTTTT.

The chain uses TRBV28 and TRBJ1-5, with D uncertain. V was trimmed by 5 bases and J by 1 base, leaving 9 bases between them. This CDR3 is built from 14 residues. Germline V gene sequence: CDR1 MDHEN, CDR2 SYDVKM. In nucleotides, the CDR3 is TGTGCCAGCAGTCCTCCGTCAAGCAATCAGCCCCAGCATTTT. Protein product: CASSPPSSNQPQHF.

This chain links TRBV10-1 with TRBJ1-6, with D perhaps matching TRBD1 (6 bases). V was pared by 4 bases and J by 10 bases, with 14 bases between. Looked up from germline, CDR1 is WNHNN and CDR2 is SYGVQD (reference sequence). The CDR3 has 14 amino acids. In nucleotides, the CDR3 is TGCGCCAGCAGTGGGGGGCCTACGGGATCACCCCTCCACTTT. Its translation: CASSGGPTGSPLHF.

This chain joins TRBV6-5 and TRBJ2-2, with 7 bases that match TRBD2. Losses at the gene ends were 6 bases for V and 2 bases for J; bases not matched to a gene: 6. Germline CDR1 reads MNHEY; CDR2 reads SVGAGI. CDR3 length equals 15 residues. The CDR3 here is CASRPGLRNTGELFF. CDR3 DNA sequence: TGTGCCAGCAGACCGGGACTAAGAAACACCGGGGAGCTGTTTTTT.

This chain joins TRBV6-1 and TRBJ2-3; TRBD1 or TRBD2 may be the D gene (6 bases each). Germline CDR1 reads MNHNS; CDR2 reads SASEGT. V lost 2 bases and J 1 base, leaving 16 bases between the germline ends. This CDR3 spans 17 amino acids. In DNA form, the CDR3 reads TGTGCCAGCAGTGAACATGGGGGGCTAGCCGGCACAGATACGCAGTATTTT. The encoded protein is CASSEHGGLAGTDTQYF.

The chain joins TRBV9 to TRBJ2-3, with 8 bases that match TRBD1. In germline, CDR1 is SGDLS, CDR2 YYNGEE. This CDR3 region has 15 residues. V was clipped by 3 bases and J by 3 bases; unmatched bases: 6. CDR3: CASSARQGRTDTQYF. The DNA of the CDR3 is TGTGCCAGCAGCGCCCGACAGGGGAGAACAGATACGCAGTATTTT.

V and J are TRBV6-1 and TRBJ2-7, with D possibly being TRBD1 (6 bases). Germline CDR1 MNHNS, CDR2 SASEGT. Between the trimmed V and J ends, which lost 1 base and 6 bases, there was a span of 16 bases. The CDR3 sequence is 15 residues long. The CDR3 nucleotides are TGTGCCAGCAGTGAAGGGGGGCTAGCCCCAGGCGAGCAGTACTTC. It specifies CASSEGGLAPGEQYF.

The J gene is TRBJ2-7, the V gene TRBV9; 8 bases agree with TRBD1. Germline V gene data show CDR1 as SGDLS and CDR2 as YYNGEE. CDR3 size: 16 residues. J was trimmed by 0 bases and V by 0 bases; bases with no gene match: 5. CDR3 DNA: TGTGCCAGCAGCGTAGGTGGGGGACAGGACTCCTACGAGCAGTACTTC. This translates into CASSVGGGQDSYEQYF.

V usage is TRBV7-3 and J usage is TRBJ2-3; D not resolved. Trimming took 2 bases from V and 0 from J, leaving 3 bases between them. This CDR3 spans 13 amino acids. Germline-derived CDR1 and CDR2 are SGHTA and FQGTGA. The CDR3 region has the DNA TGTGCCAGCAGCTTATCTAGCACAGATACGCAGTATTTT. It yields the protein CASSLSSTDTQYF.

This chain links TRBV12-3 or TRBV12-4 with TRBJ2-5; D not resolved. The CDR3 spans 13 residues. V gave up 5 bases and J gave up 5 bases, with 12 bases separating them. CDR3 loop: CASSPGTWETQYF. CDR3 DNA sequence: TGTGCCAGCAGTCCGGGCACTTGGGAGACCCAGTACTTC.

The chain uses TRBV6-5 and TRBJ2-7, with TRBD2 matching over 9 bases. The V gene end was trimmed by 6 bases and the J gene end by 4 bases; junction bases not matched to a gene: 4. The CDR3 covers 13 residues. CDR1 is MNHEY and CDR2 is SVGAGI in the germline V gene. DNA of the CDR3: TGTGCCAGCAGCGCGGGAGGGGGTTACGAGCAGTACTTC. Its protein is CASSAGGGYEQYF.

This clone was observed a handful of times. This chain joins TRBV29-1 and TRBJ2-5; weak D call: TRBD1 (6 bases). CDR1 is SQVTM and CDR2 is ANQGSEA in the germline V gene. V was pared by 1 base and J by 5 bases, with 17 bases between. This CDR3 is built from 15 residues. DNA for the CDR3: TGCAGCGTTGAAGGGGATCTTACAGGGCGGGAGACCCAGTACTTC. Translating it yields CSVEGDLTGRETQYF.